A selection of T cell receptor beta chains follows, all from one sample in a study of Ad26.COV2.S vaccination and SARS-CoV-2 variants. Only in-frame clones appear in the TCRdb table, and some are missing; sequencing was by immunoSEQ multiplex PCR. The profile covers fewer than 800,000 clones, with around 90% appearing a single time and nearly 1.5% taken by the ten largest. The input for sequencing was peripheral blood, taken in a trial of Ad26.COV2.S vaccine versus placebo. Receptors originate from a person between 18 and 60 years old who received the Ad26.COV2.S COVID-19 vaccine or a placebo. Both conserved end residues are part of each CDR3. The order of the fields is J gene, clone size, V gene, D gene, CDR3 protein, CDR3 DNA. A D gene is named only where the DNA matches it firmly. Clone size, where shown, is once, few, many, or a class for clones that have expanded.

>TRBJ1-1|NA|TRBV4-1|NA
CASSLTGKAFF
TGCGCCAGCAGCCTAACAGGAAAAGCTTTCTTT
>TRBJ2-3|NA|TRBV19|NA
CASSRGYRTDTQYF
TGTGCCAGTAGCCGGGGGTATCGGACAGATACGCAGTATTTT
>TRBJ2-7|NA|TRBV5-1|NA
CASSPDPAAYEQYF
TGCGCCAGCAGCCCCGACCCGGCCGCCTACGAGCAGTACTTC
>TRBJ1-6|few|TRBV29-1|NA
CSVTGASPLHF
TGCAGCGTCACCGGCGCCTCACCCCTCCACTTT
>TRBJ2-1|NA|TRBV14|NA
CASSQDLGGLRFYNEQFF
TGTGCCAGCAGCCAAGATTTGGGGGGCCTTCGTTTCTACAATGAGCAGTTCTTC
>TRBJ2-1|NA|TRBV27|NA
CASSPSPHEQFF
TGTGCCAGCAGTCCCTCCCCCCATGAGCAGTTCTTC
>TRBJ2-5|NA|TRBV18|NA
CASSYERQETQYF
TGTGCCAGCTCCTATGAGCGGCAAGAGACCCAGTACTTC
>TRBJ1-6|NA|TRBV11-2|NA
CASSLNSGDYNSPLHF
TGTGCCAGCAGCTTAAATTCAGGAGACTATAATTCACCCCTCCACTTT
>TRBJ1-1|NA|TRBV9|NA
CASSESPNTEAFF
TGTGCCAGCAGCGAATCTCCGAACACTGAAGCTTTCTTT
>TRBJ2-1|NA|TRBV24-1|TRBD1
CATSDSGGDSANEQFF
TGTGCCACCAGTGATTCAGGGGGAGATTCCGCGAATGAGCAGTTCTTC
>TRBJ1-1|NA|TRBV19|TRBD1
CASSTPDRGNTEAFF
TGTGCCAGTAGTACCCCGGACAGGGGGAACACTGAAGCTTTCTTT
>TRBJ2-7|NA|TRBV21-1|NA
CASSSSYEQYF
TGTGCCAGCAGCAGCTCCTACGAGCAGTACTTC
>TRBJ2-1|NA|TRBV20-1|NA
CSATGTLQFF
TGCAGTGCAACCGGGACCTTACAGTTCTTC
>TRBJ2-5|NA|TRBV19|NA
CASSIRGETQYF
TGTGCCAGTAGTATTCGGGGGGAGACCCAGTACTTC
>TRBJ1-5|NA|TRBV6-1|NA
CASSEVSDQPQHF
TGTGCCAGCAGTGAAGTAAGCGATCAGCCCCAGCATTTT
>TRBJ2-1|NA|TRBV6-5|NA
CASSSGTHNQFF
TGTGCCAGCAGTTCCGGGACTCACAACCAGTTCTTC
>TRBJ1-5|NA|TRBV5-1|NA
CASSLGSNQPQHF
TGCGCCAGCAGCTTGGGAAGCAATCAGCCCCAGCATTTT
>TRBJ2-1|NA|TRBV24-1|NA
CATSDVQWGSYNEQFF
TGTGCCACCAGTGATGTCCAGTGGGGCTCCTACAATGAGCAGTTCTTC
>TRBJ2-1|NA|TRBV7-9|NA
CASSSLGGAGSSYNEQFF
TGTGCCAGCAGCTCACTTGGGGGAGCGGGTAGCTCCTACAATGAGCAGTTCTTC
>TRBJ2-7|NA|TRBV15|NA
CATSRGDASSYEQYF
TGTGCCACCAGCAGAGGGGACGCCTCTTCCTACGAGCAGTACTTC
>TRBJ2-7|few|TRBV6-5|NA
CASSTTYEQYF
TGTGCCAGCAGTACCACCTACGAGCAGTACTTC
>TRBJ2-3|NA|TRBV19|NA
CASSTRDTQYF
TGTGCCAGTAGTACTAGAGATACGCAGTATTTT
>TRBJ1-5|NA|TRBV2|NA
CASRLQGPDQPQHF
TGTGCCAGCAGGTTACAGGGACCCGATCAGCCCCAGCATTTT
>TRBJ2-1|NA|TRBV24-1|NA
CATSGGRRTLNEQFF
TGTGCCACCAGTGGAGGGCGCCGGACCCTCAATGAGCAGTTCTTC
>TRBJ2-7|NA|TRBV12-5|TRBD2
CASGLSGNEQYF
TGTGCTAGTGGTTTGAGCGGGAACGAGCAGTACTTC
>TRBJ2-7|NA|TRBV25-1|NA
CASEQGYEQYF
TGTGCCAGCGAACAGGGATACGAGCAGTACTTC
>TRBJ2-2|few|TRBV14|TRBD1
CASSLWGQGNTGELFF
TGTGCCAGCAGCCTATGGGGACAGGGGAACACCGGGGAGCTGTTTTTT
>TRBJ2-6|NA|TRBV11-2|NA
CASSSHSYYSGANVLTF
TGTGCCAGCAGCTCCCACTCTTACTACTCTGGGGCCAACGTCCTGACTTTC
>TRBJ2-5|NA|TRBV7-3|NA
CASSLAPPETQYF
TGTGCCAGCAGCTTAGCGCCCCCGGAGACCCAGTACTTC
>TRBJ2-3|once|TRBV30|TRBD2
CAWSERGLAGGGDTQYF
TGTGCCTGGAGTGAGCGGGGACTAGCGGGAGGAGGGGATACGCAGTATTTT
>TRBJ2-7|NA|TRBV7-8|TRBD2
CASSNRGGYEQYF
TGTGCCAGCAGCAACCGCGGGGGGTACGAGCAGTACTTC
>TRBJ2-1|NA|TRBV14|TRBD2
CASSPLAGREQFF
TGTGCCAGCAGCCCACTAGCGGGGCGTGAGCAGTTCTTC
>TRBJ2-7|NA|TRBV2|TRBD2
CASTLSAGVSYEQYF
TGTGCCAGCACTCTTTCAGCGGGGGTCTCCTACGAGCAGTACTTC
>TRBJ2-2|once|TRBV18|NA
CASSPGIAGLNTGELFF
TGTGCCAGCTCACCGGGGATAGCAGGGCTGAACACCGGGGAGCTGTTTTTT